Following are 14 T cell receptor beta chains from one sample sequenced in a study of cytomegalovirus exposure and HLA in healthy donors. The PCR was carried out with 60 Vbeta primers and 13 Jbeta primers. Profiled with immunoSEQ multiplex PCR; TCRdb holds only in-frame clones, not every one. The profile shows 95,000 or so clones, approximately 80% of them singletons. The specimen sequenced was PBMCs. The receptors derive from a woman aged 40 to 50 in good health and CMV-seronegative.

V usage is TRBV6-6 and J usage is TRBJ1-4, with D uncertain. Trimming left V 6 bases short and J 8 bases short, with 7 bases between. Looked up from germline, CDR1 is MNHNY and CDR2 is SVGAGI (reference sequence). The CDR3 runs to 11 residues. The DNA of the CDR3 is TGTGCCAGCAGCCCCCTAGAAAAACTGTTTTTT. Translated: CASSPLEKLFF.

This clone was counted between two and nine times. The V gene is TRBV13, the J gene TRBJ2-5; 8 bases line up with TRBD2. The CDR3 runs to 15 residues. The V gene end was trimmed by 5 bases and the J gene end by 4 bases; junction bases not matched to a gene: 9. Germline V gene sequence: CDR1 PRHDT, CDR2 FYEKMQ (reference sequence). The CDR3 sequence is CASSLRREGRETQYF. The DNA of the CDR3 is TGTGCCAGCAGCCTTCGCCGGGAGGGGCGAGAGACCCAGTACTTC.

The chain recombines TRBV5-1 with TRBJ1-5, with unresolved D. Germline CDR1 and CDR2: SGHRS and YFSETQ. The CDR3 length is 15 residues. Deletions cut 0 bases from V and 1 base from J, with 8 bases between. The CDR3 reads CASSLAGGSNQPQHF. CDR3 in DNA: TGCGCCAGCAGCTTGGCGGGTGGGAGCAATCAGCCCCAGCATTTT.

This clone occurred once. The chain joins TRBV5-6 to TRBJ1-5; D call uncertain. The CDR3 runs to 15 residues. CDR1 is SGHDT and CDR2 is YYEEEE in the germline V gene. The V and J ends lost 0 bases and 0 bases respectively, with 7 bases between them. CDR3 region: CASSLGHNSNQPQHF. CDR3 nucleotide sequence: TGTGCCAGCAGCTTGGGACACAATAGCAATCAGCCCCAGCATTTT. The whole variable domain, remainder taken from reference TRBV5-6 and TRBJ1-5, is DAGVTQSPTHLIKTRGQQVTLRCSPKSGHDTVSWYQQALGQGPQFIFQYYEEEERQRGNFPDRFSGHQFPNYSSELNVNALLLGDSALYLCASSLGHNSNQPQHFGDGTRLSIL.

The chain joins TRBV9 to TRBJ1-1; 7 bases align to TRBD1. Germline V gene lookup returns CDR1 SGDLS and CDR2 YYNGEE. V shed 0 bases and J 8 bases; nucleotides not matched to a gene: 4. The CDR3 runs to 13 residues. In DNA, the CDR3 is TGTGCCAGCAGCGTAGTGGCAGGGGGAGAAGCTTTCTTT. Its protein is CASSVVAGGEAFF.

The gene calls are TRBV5-8 and TRBJ1-1; TRBD1 matches at 9 bases. Losses at the gene ends were 3 bases for V and 5 bases for J; bases not matched to a gene: 5. The CDR3 covers 14 residues. Looked up from germline, CDR1 is SGHTS and CDR2 is YDEGEE. The CDR3 loop is CASSSRTGATEAFF. In DNA form, the CDR3 reads TGTGCCAGCAGCTCAAGGACAGGGGCGACTGAAGCTTTCTTT. Combining the CDR3 with reference TRBV5-8 and TRBJ1-1 gives the whole variable domain EAGVTQSPTHLIKTRGQQATLRCSPISGHTSVYWYQQALGLGLQFLLWYDEGEERNRGNFPPRFSGRQFPNYSSELNVNALELEDSALYLCASSSRTGATEAFFGQGTRLTVV.

This clone was seen more than once but under ten times. The gene calls are TRBV6-5 and TRBJ1-1; a weak D match, TRBD1 (5 bases). CDR1 and CDR2 from the germline V gene are MNHEY and SVGAGI. The CDR3 length is 15 residues. Deletions cut 0 bases from V and 3 bases from J, with 11 bases between. The CDR3 nucleotides are TGTGCCAGCAGTTACTCCGATAGGGGCGACACTGAAGCTTTCTTT. It translates to CASSYSDRGDTEAFF.

The gene calls are TRBV6-1 and TRBJ1-4, with D unresolved. CDR1 is MNHNS, CDR2 SASEGT, per germline. Trimming removed 2 bases from V and 7 bases from J, with 11 bases in between. CDR3 length equals 14 residues. For the CDR3, the DNA is TGTGCCAGCAGTGAATACGAGGGAGTTGAAAAACTGTTTTTT. Translation gives CASSEYEGVEKLFF.

The gene calls are TRBV30 and TRBJ1-5; D is ambiguous. In germline, CDR1 is GTSNPN, CDR2 SVGIG (reference sequence). The V and J ends lost 0 bases and 9 bases respectively, with 12 bases between them. This CDR3 contains 13 residues. The CDR3 protein is CAWSVQAQRPQHF. Here the CDR3 DNA reads TGTGCCTGGAGTGTCCAGGCCCAACGGCCCCAGCATTTT.

The chain's CDR3 is CASSLSFRGAYSPLHF. In nucleotides, the CDR3 is TGTGCCAGCAGTTTATCGTTTAGGGGCGCGTATTCACCCCTCCACTTT. The V and J genes are TRBV27 and TRBJ1-6, with D maybe TRBD1 (5 bases). V gave up 0 bases and J gave up 8 bases, with 14 bases separating them. Germline V gives CDR1 MNHEY, CDR2 SMNVEV (reference sequence). CDR3 length: 16 amino acids.

This chain connects TRBV7-3 to TRBJ2-3; 14 nucleotides line up with TRBD2. After removal of 5 bases from V and 5 bases from J, the junction contained 9 bases not matched to a gene. The V gene's germline CDR1 is SGHTA and CDR2 FQGTGA. The CDR3 covers 17 residues. The CDR3 loop reads CASSPGLAGGRGDTQYF. CDR3 nucleotides: TGTGCCAGCAGCCCCGGACTAGCGGGGGGCCGGGGAGATACGCAGTATTTT.

This rearrangement joins TRBV4-2 to TRBJ2-3; 9 bases are a match to TRBD2. Germline V gene sequence: CDR1 LGHNA, CDR2 YNFKEQ. Unmatched junction bases numbered 7, after V lost 4 bases and J lost 2 bases. This CDR3 contains 16 residues. Here the CDR3 reads CASSPQGGGVTDTQYF. CDR3 sequence (DNA): TGTGCCAGCAGCCCCCAGGGCGGGGGGGTCACAGATACGCAGTATTTT.

This clone is a singleton in its sample. The V and J genes are TRBV5-6 and TRBJ1-5; D is uncertain. Per the germline V gene, CDR1 is SGHDT and CDR2 is YYEEEE. Trimming cost V 0 bases and J 6 bases, with 13 bases left between them. The CDR3 spans 15 residues. CDR3 DNA sequence: TGTGCCAGCAGCTTGGCACAGCTCGTCGGTCAGCCCCAGCATTTT. It encodes CASSLAQLVGQPQHF. The whole variable domain, filled in from reference TRBV5-6 and TRBJ1-5, reads DAGVTQSPTHLIKTRGQQVTLRCSPKSGHDTVSWYQQALGQGPQFIFQYYEEEERQRGNFPDRFSGHQFPNYSSELNVNALLLGDSALYLCASSLAQLVGQPQHFGDGTRLSIL.

This chain connects TRBV5-6 to TRBJ2-5; D is possibly TRBD1 (6 bases). The DNA end lines up better with TRBJ2-7; the J call may be wrong. The CDR3 has 12 residues. From germline, CDR1 is SGHDT and CDR2 YYEEEE. The CDR3 DNA follows: TGTGCCAGCAGCCCCGGACAGTTCGAGCAGTACTTC. This translates into CASSPGQFEQYF.